This T cell receptor beta chain was observed in a study of cytomegalovirus exposure and HLA in healthy donors. Primers: 60 Vbeta forward and 13 Jbeta reverse. The repertoire was sequenced with immunoSEQ multiplex PCR; TCRdb's copy has only in-frame clones and lacks some. Here the sample table reports fewer than 45,000 clones. The study's findings and limits: The authors judged a highly shared variant cluster likely a sequencing artifact. Reports described diagnosis of cytomegalovirus status by the classifier as highly specific and sensitive. Earlier analysis looked at TCR beta V segments, and most were productive about 90% or about 30% of the time. Among TCR beta chains, those listed as cytomegalovirus-associated numbered over 150.

Of note for this clone: What it recognizes is unknown.

The specimen sequenced was PBMCs. This clonotype was obtained from a woman in her thirties in good health and CMV-seronegative.

The CDR3 DNA reads as TGTGCCAGCTGTATGGGGCTGGGGAACTATGGCTACACCTTC. Its translation is CASCMGLGNYGYTF. V usage is TRBV6-1 and J usage is TRBJ1-2; maybe TRBD1 (5 bases). Germline V gene sequence: CDR1 MNHNS, CDR2 SASEGT. Between the trimmed V and J ends, which lost 8 bases and 2 bases, there was a span of 15 bases. This CDR3 has 14 amino acids.